The 29 T cell receptor beta chains below were found in one sample sequenced in a study of tumor-infiltrating lymphocytes in primary liver carcinoma. Constant-region priming of approximately 500 ng total RNA yielded TCR beta cDNA. Slightly modified ARM-PCR, run as three nested multiplex PCR rounds, produced the TCR beta libraries. The opening two PCR rounds, ten to eleven cycles each, paired TRBV1-TRBV30 forward primers with a C-beta reverse primer. TCRdb recomputed calls from the multiplex PCR reads with MiXCR, one row per CDR3 protein. Of approximately 99,000 distinct CDR3 sequences listed, approximately 68% were seen once; the top ten hold around 9.1%. Co-extraction yielded RNA and DNA from about 20-30 mg of unsorted bulk tissue. The sequencing sample was made of liver tumor tissue from sampling region 5. Regarding subset: tumor region T5, tumor centre. These receptors originate from an older woman with primary liver carcinoma and hepatitis B virus infection.

On this clonotype: A much larger clone differs by one base, so this may be a read error. The rearrangement uses TRBV28 and TRBJ2-1; D may be TRBD2 (6 bases). CDR3 size: 14 residues. Germline V lookup: CDR1 MDHEN, CDR2 SYDVKM. The CDR3 reads CASSVPGLSNKQFF. CDR3 DNA: TGTGCCAGCAGTGTCCCGGGACTCTCCAATAAGCAGTTCTTC. Based on the CDR3 plus reference TRBV28 and TRBJ2-1, the full variable domain is DVKVTQSSRYLVKRTGEKVFLECVQDMDHENMFWYRQDPGLGLRLIYFSYDVKMKEKGDIPEGYSVSREKKERFSLILESASTNQTSMYLCASSVPGLSNKQFFGPGTRLTVL.

A word on this clonotype: The CDR3 carries no conserved terminal phenylalanine or tryptophan, so it likely arises from a read error. V is TRBV6-5 and J is TRBJ1-1; no definite D call. This CDR3 is 13 amino acids long. The germline V gene has CDR1 MNHEY and CDR2 SVGAGI. V was pared by 4 bases and J by 4 bases, with 10 bases between. In nucleotides, the CDR3 is TGTGCCAGCAGTTTGAAGCCGTTCACTGAAGCTTTCCTT. Amino acid sequence: CASSLKPFTEAFL.

Points on this clonotype: The junction does not match germline at one end; this may be a read error. The chain links TRBV5-4 to TRBJ2-1, with 8 bases fitting TRBD2. From germline, CDR1 is SGHNT and CDR2 YYREEE (reference sequence). The CDR3 is 16 amino acids. The CDR3 loop is CVSSFGAGVSYNEQLF. As DNA, the CDR3 is TGTGTCAGCAGCTTTGGAGCGGGAGTATCCTACAATGAGCAGCTCTTC.

Points on this clonotype: It may be a read error: a sequence one base away is much more abundant. The chain combines TRBV28 with TRBJ2-2, with 7 positions matching TRBD2. This CDR3 is built from 16 residues. Germline CDR1 MDHEN, CDR2 SYDVKM. With 3 bases clipped from V and 1 base from J, the junction kept 5 bases outside the gene matches. This chain's CDR3 is CASSFLPSGNTGELFF. Here the CDR3 DNA reads TGTGCCAGCAGTTTTTTGCCTAGCGGGAACACCGGGGAGCTGTTTTTT.

In the case of this clonotype: One end of the junction does not line up with germline, which may come from a read error. CDR3 nucleotides: TGTACCAGCAGTTACTCTGGGACAGGGGGACGGGATGGCTACACCTTC. It codes for CTSSYSGTGGRDGYTF. The J gene is TRBJ1-2, the V gene TRBV6-5; TRBD1 matches 11 bases. The CDR3 runs to 16 residues. The germline V gene encodes CDR1 MNHEY and CDR2 SVGAGI.

Concerning this clonotype: One junction end disagrees with the germline gene, perhaps due to a read error. The V call is TRBV11-1, the J call TRBJ2-4; D call uncertain. Germline V lookup: CDR1 SGHAT, CDR2 FQDESV (reference sequence). The CDR3 is made up of 16 amino acids. DNA of the CDR3: TGTGTCAGCAGCTTAGACGTTCAGATAGCCAAGAACATTCAGTACTTC. Residues: CVSSLDVQIAKNIQYF.

The V and J genes are TRBV12-3 or TRBV12-4 and TRBJ2-3; TRBD2 agrees at 7 bases. Unmatched junction bases numbered 21, after V lost 7 bases and J lost 8 bases. The length of the CDR3 is 17 residues. This chain's CDR3 is CASTPHRTSGSVFTQYF. CDR3 DNA sequence: TGTGCCAGCACACCCCACCGGACTAGTGGGAGTGTCTTTACGCAGTATTTT.

This sequence joins TRBV5-6 and TRBJ1-6, with 10 bases aligning to TRBD1. V gave up 0 bases and J gave up 11 bases; unmatched junction bases: 14. The CDR3 runs 18 residues. Looked up from germline, CDR1 is SGHDT and CDR2 is YYEEEE. In DNA form, the CDR3 reads TGTGCCAGCAGCTTGGATCACTTTCGACAGGGGGCCGGACCACCCCTCCACTTT. It specifies CASSLDHFRQGAGPPLHF.

This clonotype was counted ten times or more. The rearrangement joins TRBV30 to TRBJ2-3; D may be TRBD1 (6 bases). CDR1 GTSNPN and CDR2 SVGIG come from the germline V gene (reference sequence). This CDR3 comprises 14 residues. Trimming cost V 4 bases and J 14 bases, with 25 bases left between them. In nucleotides, the CDR3 is TGTGCCTGGATTAACAAAAATGGGGCAGGGGAAAGGTATTTT. Translated, it gives CAWINKNGAGERYF.

Details on this clonotype: The final CDR3 position lacks the conserved phenylalanine or tryptophan, pointing to a likely read error. The DNA is left out, because the CDR3 cannot be placed on it with certainty; the CDR3 is given as TCRdb lists it. This chain connects TRBV5-5 to TRBJ2-5; the table's D gene call, TRBD2, was not cross checked with the DNA. Germline CDR1 is SGHKS and CDR2 is YYEKEE (reference sequence). The CDR3 spans 15 residues, counting both ends. CDR3 sequence: CASSFGLMNQETQCL.

As for this clonotype: The junction departs from germline at one end; a sequencing error may be responsible. The CDR3 coding sequence is TGTGCCAGCAGTTCGGGCGGGAAGGCCGACGAGCAGCACTTC. Translated, it gives CASSSGGKADEQHF. The chain is built from TRBV6-6 and TRBJ2-7, with D possibly being TRBD2 (6 bases). CDR1 MNHNY and CDR2 SVGAGI come from the germline V gene (reference sequence). The CDR3 covers 14 residues.

This clonotype was seen more than once but under ten times. The chain joins TRBV21-1 to TRBJ1-1; TRBD1 is the table's D call, not checked against the DNA. TRBV21-1 is termed a pseudogene. The CDR3 is 16 amino acids. The CDR3 DNA follows: TGTGCCAGCAGCAAAGACGGACAGGGGGCGGAGACTGAAGCTTTCTTT. This codes for CASSKDGQGAETEAFF.

This clonotype was seen only a few times. The chain couples TRBV10-3 to TRBJ1-6, with unresolved D. V was clipped by 7 bases and J by 6 bases, with 10 bases between them. Germline CDR1 reads ENHRY; CDR2 reads SYGVKD. This CDR3 contains 13 residues. DNA for the CDR3: TGTGCCATCAAGGCCACCCCTAATTCACCCCTCCACTTT. Translated: CAIKATPNSPLHF.

The sample holds a few counts of this clonotype. A much larger clone differs from this one at a single base, so this may be a read error. CDR3 residues: CASSFMDEQLF. CDR3 DNA sequence: TGTGCCAGCAGTTTTATGGATGAGCAGCTCTTC. V and J are TRBV12-3 or TRBV12-4 and TRBJ2-1; no firm D call. This CDR3 has 11 amino acids.

J is TRBJ2-5 and V is TRBV11-2; 7 nucleotides line up with TRBD2. Germline V lookup: CDR1 SGHAT, CDR2 FQNNGV. The CDR3 is made up of 15 amino acids. Germline trimming cut 7 bases from V and 4 bases from J; bases unmatched to any gene: 12. This CDR3 is CASIGGSSGAETQYF. CDR3 DNA sequence: TGTGCCAGCATCGGGGGGAGTTCCGGAGCAGAGACCCAGTACTTC. Filled out from reference TRBV11-2 and TRBJ2-5, the complete variable domain reads EAGVAQSPRYKIIEKRQSVAFWCNPISGHATLYWYQQILGQGPKLLIQFQNNGVVDDSQLPKDRFSAERLKGVDSTLKIQPAKLEDSAVYLCASIGGSSGAETQYFGPGTRLLVL.

This clonotype occurred a few times. Without the conserved terminal phenylalanine or tryptophan, this CDR3 likely stems from a read error. No DNA is shown, since the ends of the CDR3 on it are uncertain; the CDR3 is the one TCRdb lists. V usage is TRBV28 and J usage is TRBJ2-5; TRBD2, the D gene given by the table, was not confirmed from the DNA. Per the germline V gene, CDR1 is MDHEN and CDR2 is SYDVKM. The CDR3 adds up to 13 amino acids, both ends counted. CDR3 loop: CASSLYGTRVLYL.

The rearrangement links TRBV4-2 to TRBJ2-7; 12 nucleotides match TRBD2. This CDR3 spans 13 amino acids. Germline V gene sequence: CDR1 LGHNA, CDR2 YNFKEQ. V gave up 4 bases and J gave up 9 bases; unmatched junction bases: 4. The CDR3 spells CASSRTSGEGQYF. The DNA for the CDR3 is TGTGCCAGCAGCCGGACTAGCGGGGAAGGGCAGTACTTC.

V and J are TRBV28 and TRBJ2-1, with 8 bases identical to TRBD2. Germline CDR1 and CDR2: MDHEN and SYDVKM. Trimming took 4 bases from V and 9 from J; bases not matched to a gene: 14. This CDR3 is built from 16 residues. The CDR3 DNA sequence: TGTGCCAGCAGTTCCAACGGGGGGGAGGAGAGTGGTGAGCAGTTCTTC. Translated: CASSSNGGEESGEQFF.

A few counts support this clonotype. A much bigger clone sits one base away, suggesting this may be a read error. The rearrangement joins TRBV12-3 or TRBV12-4 to TRBJ1-5; unclear D gene. The CDR3 totals 13 residues. The CDR3 sequence: CASRKESNQPRHF. DNA for the CDR3: TGTGCCAGCAGAAAAGAGAGCAATCAGCCCCGGCATTTT.

Regarding this clonotype: A single base separates this from a much larger clone, so it may be a read error. It is likely a read error, because the conserved phenylalanine at the end of the CDR3 is missing. J is TRBJ1-6 and V is TRBV29-1; possibly TRBD1 for D (5 bases). With 2 bases removed from V and 10 bases from J, the gap between germline ends came to 12 bases. This CDR3 is 13 amino acids long. Germline CDR1 and CDR2: SQVTM and ANQGSEA. In nucleotides, the CDR3 is TGCAGCGTTGAAATCGACAGCAGATCACCCCTCCACTCT. This encodes CSVEIDSRSPLHS.

Concerning this clonotype: A junction boundary mismatches the germline segment, possibly from a read error. V gene TRBV6-1 combines with J gene TRBJ2-5; TRBD2 matches 15 bases. In germline, CDR1 is MNHNS, CDR2 SASEGT. The CDR3 consists of 16 residues. The chain's CDR3 is CASTLGLAGGSKTQYF. Here the CDR3 DNA reads TGTGCCAGCACCCTCGGACTAGCGGGAGGGTCGAAGACTCAGTACTTC.

This clonotype has at least ten counts. CDR3 DNA sequence: TGTGCCAGCAGCCTACGGACGGAGCTCAATGAGCAGTTCTTC. Its protein product is CASSLRTELNEQFF. The chain has TRBV7-8 and TRBJ2-1; no definite D call. The CDR3 loop spans 14 amino acids. CDR1 and CDR2 from the germline V gene are SGHVS and FQNEAQ. With 5 bases removed from V and 6 bases from J, the gap between germline ends came to 14 bases.

On this clonotype: A read error may be the cause here, since a much bigger clone is one base away. The CDR3 here is CASSPSTGGGLHSNQPQHF. The CDR3 nucleotides are TGTGCCAGCAGCCCATCAACAGGGGGTGGTCTACATAGCAATCAGCCCCAGCATTTT. J is TRBJ1-5 and V is TRBV12-3 or TRBV12-4; 8 nucleotides line up with TRBD1. The V and J ends lost 6 bases and 0 bases, in that order; junction bases with no gene match: 16. This CDR3 region has 19 residues.

Many counts were recorded for this clonotype. V gene TRBV7-3 combines with J gene TRBJ2-3; D is unclear. The CDR3 has 13 amino acids. V was shortened by 0 bases and J by 2 bases, with 3 bases between the two germline ends. Germline CDR1 and CDR2: SGHTA and FQGTGA. CDR3 DNA: TGTGCCAGCAGCTTAACGTACACAGATACGCAGTATTTT. It encodes CASSLTYTDTQYF. The full variable domain, in which reference TRBV7-3 and TRBJ2-3 provide the parts outside the CDR3, is GAGVSQTPSNKVTEKGKYVELRCDPISGHTALYWYRQSLGQGPEFLIYFQGTGAADDSGLPNDRFFAVRPEGSVSTLKIQRTERGDSAVYLCASSLTYTDTQYFGPGTRLTVL.

In this sample, this clonotype turned up many times. The V call is TRBV29-1, the J call TRBJ2-3, with unresolved D. Germline CDR1 and CDR2: SQVTM and ANQGSEA. The CDR3 consists of 16 residues. Trimming cost V 0 bases and J 1 base, with 14 bases left between them. CDR3 amino acids: CSVEDFRPPGTDTQYF. The CDR3 region has the DNA TGCAGCGTTGAAGATTTTCGGCCCCCGGGCACAGATACGCAGTATTTT.

This clonotype was picked up many times. This sequence joins TRBV28 and TRBJ2-1, with 10 nucleotides matching TRBD2. The V gene's germline CDR1 is MDHEN and CDR2 SYDVKM. With V trimmed by 5 bases and J by 1 base, 5 bases remained unmatched. CDR3 length equals 16 residues. The CDR3, as DNA: TGTGCCAGCAGTACCCCAGCGGGGGGGTCCTACAATGAGCAGTTCTTC. Its translation: CASSTPAGGSYNEQFF.

The V call is TRBV6-1, the J call TRBJ1-2; 9 bases agree with TRBD1. V was clipped by 10 bases and J by 4 bases; unmatched bases: 16. Germline CDR1 MNHNS, CDR2 SASEGT. CDR3 length: 16 residues. The CDR3 protein is CANSEPGQGLIYGYTF. CDR3 DNA: TGTGCCAACAGCGAACCCGGACAGGGGCTAATCTATGGCTACACCTTC.

In the case of this clonotype: This could be a read error, since a much larger clone is one nucleotide away. V is TRBV5-6 and J is TRBJ2-2; 8 bases fit TRBD2. V shed 4 bases and J 6 bases; nucleotides not matched to a gene: 8. This CDR3 is built from 15 residues. Germline CDR1 reads SGHDT; CDR2 reads YYEEEE. The DNA for the CDR3 is TGTGCCAGCAGCCAAAGGACTAGCCCGGCCGGGGAGCTGTTTTTT. It is translated as CASSQRTSPAGELFF.

The chain joins TRBV6-1 to TRBJ1-2; no clear D gene. The V end was cut by 4 bases, the J end by 5 bases, with 14 bases between. CDR1 and CDR2 (germline): MNHNS, SASEGT. The CDR3 covers 14 residues. The CDR3, as DNA: TGTGCCAGCAGTGCCCTCAGAGAAGTGTATGGCTACACCTTC. Its protein product is CASSALREVYGYTF.